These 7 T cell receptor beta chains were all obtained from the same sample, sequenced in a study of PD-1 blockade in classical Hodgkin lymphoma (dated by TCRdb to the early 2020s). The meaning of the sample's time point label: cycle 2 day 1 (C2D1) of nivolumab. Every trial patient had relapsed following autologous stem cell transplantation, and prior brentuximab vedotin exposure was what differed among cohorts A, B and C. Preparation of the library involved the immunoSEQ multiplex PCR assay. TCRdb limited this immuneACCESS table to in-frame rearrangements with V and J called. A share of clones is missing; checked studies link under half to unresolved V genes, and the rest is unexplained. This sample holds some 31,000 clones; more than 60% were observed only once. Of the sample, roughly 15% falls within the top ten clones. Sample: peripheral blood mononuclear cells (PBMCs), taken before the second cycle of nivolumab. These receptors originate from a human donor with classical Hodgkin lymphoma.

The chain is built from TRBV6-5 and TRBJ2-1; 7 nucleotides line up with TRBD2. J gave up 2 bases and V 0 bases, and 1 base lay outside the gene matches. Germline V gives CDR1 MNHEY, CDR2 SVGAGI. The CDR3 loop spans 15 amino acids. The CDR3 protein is CASSYSGLPYNEQFF. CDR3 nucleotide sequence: TGTGCCAGCAGTTACTCGGGACTACCCTACAATGAGCAGTTCTTC.

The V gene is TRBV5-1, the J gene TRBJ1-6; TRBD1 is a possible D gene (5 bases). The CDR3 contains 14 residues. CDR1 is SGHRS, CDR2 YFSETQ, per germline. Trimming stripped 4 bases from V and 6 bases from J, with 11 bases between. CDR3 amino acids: CASSQDTVNSPLHF. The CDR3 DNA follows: TGCGCCAGCAGCCAGGACACGGTTAATTCACCCCTCCACTTT.

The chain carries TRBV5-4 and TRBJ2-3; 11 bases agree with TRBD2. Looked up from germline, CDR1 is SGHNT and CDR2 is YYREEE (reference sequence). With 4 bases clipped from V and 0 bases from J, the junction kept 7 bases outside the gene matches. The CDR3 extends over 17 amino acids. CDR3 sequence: CASSRTSGGASTDTQYF. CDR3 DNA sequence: TGTGCCAGCAGCCGAACTAGCGGGGGCGCTAGCACAGATACGCAGTATTTT. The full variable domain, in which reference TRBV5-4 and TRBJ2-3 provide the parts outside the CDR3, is ETGVTQSPTHLIKTRGQQVTLRCSSQSGHNTVSWYQQALGQGPQFIFQYYREEENGRGNFPPRFSGLQFPNYSSELNVNALELDDSALYLCASSRTSGGASTDTQYFGPGTRLTVL.

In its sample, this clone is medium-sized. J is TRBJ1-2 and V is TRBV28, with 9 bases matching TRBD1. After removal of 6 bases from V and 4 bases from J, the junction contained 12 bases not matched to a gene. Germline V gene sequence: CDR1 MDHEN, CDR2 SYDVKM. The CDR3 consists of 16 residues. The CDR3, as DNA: TGTGCCAGCAGCCAGACCGGGACAGGGTTTTTCTATGGCTACACCTTC. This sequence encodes CASSQTGTGFFYGYTF.

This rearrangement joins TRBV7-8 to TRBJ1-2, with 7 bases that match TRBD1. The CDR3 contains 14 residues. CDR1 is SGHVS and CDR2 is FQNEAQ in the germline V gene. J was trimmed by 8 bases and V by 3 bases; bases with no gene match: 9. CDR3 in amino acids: CASSLQTGRDGYTF. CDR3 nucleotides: TGTGCCAGCAGCTTGCAGACAGGGAGGGACGGCTACACCTTC.

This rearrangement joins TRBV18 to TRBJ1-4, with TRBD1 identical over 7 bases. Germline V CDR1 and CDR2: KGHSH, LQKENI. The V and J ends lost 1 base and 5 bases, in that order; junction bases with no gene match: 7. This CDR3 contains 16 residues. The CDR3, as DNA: TGTGCCAGCTCACCACAAGCGCCGACAGGGAATGAAAAACTGTTTTTT. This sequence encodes CASSPQAPTGNEKLFF.

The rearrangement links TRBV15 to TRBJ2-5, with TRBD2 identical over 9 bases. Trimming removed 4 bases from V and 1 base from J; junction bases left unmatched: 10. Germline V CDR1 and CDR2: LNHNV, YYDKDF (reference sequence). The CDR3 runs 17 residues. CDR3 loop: CATSIQARLAAQETQYF. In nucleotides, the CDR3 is TGTGCCACCAGCATCCAGGCGAGACTAGCGGCCCAAGAGACCCAGTACTTC.